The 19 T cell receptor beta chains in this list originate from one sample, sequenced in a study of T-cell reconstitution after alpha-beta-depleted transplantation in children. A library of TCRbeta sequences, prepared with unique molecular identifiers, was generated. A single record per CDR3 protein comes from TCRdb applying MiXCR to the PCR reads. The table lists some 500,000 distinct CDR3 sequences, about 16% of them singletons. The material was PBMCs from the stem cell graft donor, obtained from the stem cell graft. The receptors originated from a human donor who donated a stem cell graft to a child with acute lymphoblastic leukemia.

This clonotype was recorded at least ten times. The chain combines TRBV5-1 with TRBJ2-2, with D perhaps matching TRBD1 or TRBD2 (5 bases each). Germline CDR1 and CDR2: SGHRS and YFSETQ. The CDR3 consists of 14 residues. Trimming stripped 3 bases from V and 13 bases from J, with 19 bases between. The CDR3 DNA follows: TGCGCCAGCAGCTGGGCTCCAGGGAAGGAGGCGCTGTTTTTT. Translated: CASSWAPGKEALFF.

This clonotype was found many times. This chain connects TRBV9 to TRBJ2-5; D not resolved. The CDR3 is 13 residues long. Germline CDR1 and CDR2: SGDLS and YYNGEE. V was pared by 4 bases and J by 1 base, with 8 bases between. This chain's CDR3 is CASSSQIQETQYF. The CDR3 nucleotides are TGTGCCAGCAGCAGCCAGATCCAAGAGACCCAGTACTTC.

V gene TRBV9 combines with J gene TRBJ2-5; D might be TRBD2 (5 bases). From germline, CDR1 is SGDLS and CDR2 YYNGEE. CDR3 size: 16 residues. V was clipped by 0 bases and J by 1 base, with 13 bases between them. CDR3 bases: TGTGCCAGCAGCGTAGTTCCCGAGGGCGCCCAAGAGACCCAGTACTTC. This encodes CASSVVPEGAQETQYF.

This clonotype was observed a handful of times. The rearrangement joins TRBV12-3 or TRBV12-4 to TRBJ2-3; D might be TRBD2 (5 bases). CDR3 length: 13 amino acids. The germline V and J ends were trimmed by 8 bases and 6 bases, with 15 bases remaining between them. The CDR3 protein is CASLRGGGDTQYF. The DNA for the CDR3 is TGTGCCAGCCTCCGAGGCGGCGGGGATACGCAGTATTTT.

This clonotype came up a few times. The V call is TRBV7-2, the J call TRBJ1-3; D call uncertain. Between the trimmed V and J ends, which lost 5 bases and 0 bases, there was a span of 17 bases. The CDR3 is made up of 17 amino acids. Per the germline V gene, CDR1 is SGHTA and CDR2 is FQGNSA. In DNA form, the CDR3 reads TGTGCCAGCAGCCTCGGACCCGGACCGATCTCTGGAAACACCATATATTTT. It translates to CASSLGPGPISGNTIYF.

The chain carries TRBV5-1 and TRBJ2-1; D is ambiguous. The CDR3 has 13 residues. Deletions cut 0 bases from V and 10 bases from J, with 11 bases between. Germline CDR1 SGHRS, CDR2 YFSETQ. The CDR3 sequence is CASSLGPKSEQFF. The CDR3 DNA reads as TGCGCCAGCAGCTTGGGACCAAAAAGCGAGCAGTTCTTC.

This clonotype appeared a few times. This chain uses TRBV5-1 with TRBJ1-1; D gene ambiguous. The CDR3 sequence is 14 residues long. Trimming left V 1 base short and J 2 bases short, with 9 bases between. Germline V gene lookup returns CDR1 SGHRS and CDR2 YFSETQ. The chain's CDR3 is CASSLSQANTEAFF. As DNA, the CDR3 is TGCGCCAGCAGCTTGAGTCAGGCTAACACTGAAGCTTTCTTT.

CDR3 region: CASSVGRGLLYF. The CDR3 coding sequence is TGTGCCAGCAGCGTAGGACGTGGGCTACTGTACTTC. V usage is TRBV9 and J usage is TRBJ2-7; D is undetermined. Trimming cost V 0 bases and J 12 bases, with 13 bases left between them. Germline-derived CDR1 and CDR2 are SGDLS and YYNGEE. This CDR3 has 12 residues.

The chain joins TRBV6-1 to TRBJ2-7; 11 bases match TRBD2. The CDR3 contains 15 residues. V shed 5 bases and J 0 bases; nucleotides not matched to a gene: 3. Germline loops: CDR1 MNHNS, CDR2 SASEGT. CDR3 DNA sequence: TGTGCCAGCAGTCCGACTAGCGGGACCTCCTACGAGCAGTACTTC. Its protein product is CASSPTSGTSYEQYF.

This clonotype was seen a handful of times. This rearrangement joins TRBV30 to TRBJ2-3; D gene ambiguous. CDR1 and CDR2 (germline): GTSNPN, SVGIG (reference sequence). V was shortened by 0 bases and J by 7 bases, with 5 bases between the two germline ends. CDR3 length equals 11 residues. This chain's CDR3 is CAWSVVNTQYF. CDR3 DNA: TGTGCCTGGAGTGTTGTCAATACGCAGTATTTT.

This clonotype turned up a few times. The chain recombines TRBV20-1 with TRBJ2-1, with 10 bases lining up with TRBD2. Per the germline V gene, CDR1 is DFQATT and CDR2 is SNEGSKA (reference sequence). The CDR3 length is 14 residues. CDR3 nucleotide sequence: TGCAGCTCCGAAGAGGGGCTAGCGGGAGACGAGCAGTTCTTC. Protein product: CSSEEGLAGDEQFF.

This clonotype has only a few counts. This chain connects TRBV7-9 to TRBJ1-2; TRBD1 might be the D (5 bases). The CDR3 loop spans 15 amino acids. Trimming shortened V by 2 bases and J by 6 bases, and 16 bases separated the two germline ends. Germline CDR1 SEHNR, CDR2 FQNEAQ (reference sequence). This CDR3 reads CASSLKGTDLDGYTF. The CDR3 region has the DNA TGTGCCAGCAGCTTAAAGGGGACGGACCTTGATGGCTACACCTTC.

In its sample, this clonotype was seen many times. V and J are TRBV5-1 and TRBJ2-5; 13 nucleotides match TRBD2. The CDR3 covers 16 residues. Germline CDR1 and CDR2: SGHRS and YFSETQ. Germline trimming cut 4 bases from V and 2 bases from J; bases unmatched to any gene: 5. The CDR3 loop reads CASSLGTSGIQETQYF. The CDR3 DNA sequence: TGCGCCAGCAGCCTTGGGACTAGCGGGATTCAAGAGACCCAGTACTTC.

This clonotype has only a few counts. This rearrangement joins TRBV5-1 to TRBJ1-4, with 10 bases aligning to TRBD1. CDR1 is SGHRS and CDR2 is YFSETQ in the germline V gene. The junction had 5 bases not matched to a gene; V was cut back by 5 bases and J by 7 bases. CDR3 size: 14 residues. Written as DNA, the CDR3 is TGCGCCAGCAGAAGACAGGGGGCGGCTGAAAAACTGTTTTTT. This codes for CASRRQGAAEKLFF. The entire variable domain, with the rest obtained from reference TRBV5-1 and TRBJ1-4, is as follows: KAGVTQTPRYLIKTRGQQVTLSCSPISGHRSVSWYQQTPGQGLQFLFEYFSETQRNKGNFPGRFSGRQFSNSRSEMNVSTLELGDSALYLCASRRQGAAEKLFFGSGTQLSVL.

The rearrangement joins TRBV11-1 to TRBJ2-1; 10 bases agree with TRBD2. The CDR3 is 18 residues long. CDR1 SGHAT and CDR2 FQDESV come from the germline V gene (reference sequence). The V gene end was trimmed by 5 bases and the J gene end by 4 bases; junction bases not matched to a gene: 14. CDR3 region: CASSSHARTSGTYNEQFF. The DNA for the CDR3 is TGTGCCAGCAGCAGCCACGCGCGGACTAGCGGCACATACAATGAGCAGTTCTTC. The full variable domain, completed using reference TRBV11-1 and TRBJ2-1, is EAEVAQSPRYKITEKSQAVAFWCDPISGHATLYWYRQILGQGPELLVQFQDESVVDDSQLPKDRFSAERLKGVDSTLKIQPAELGDSAMYLCASSSHARTSGTYNEQFFGPGTRLTVL.

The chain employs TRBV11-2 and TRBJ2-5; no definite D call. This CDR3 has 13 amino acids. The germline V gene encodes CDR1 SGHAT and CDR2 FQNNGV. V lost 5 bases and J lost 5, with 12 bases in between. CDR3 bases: TGTGCCAGCAGCGGTCTAGGGCGGGAGACCCAGTACTTC. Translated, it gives CASSGLGRETQYF.

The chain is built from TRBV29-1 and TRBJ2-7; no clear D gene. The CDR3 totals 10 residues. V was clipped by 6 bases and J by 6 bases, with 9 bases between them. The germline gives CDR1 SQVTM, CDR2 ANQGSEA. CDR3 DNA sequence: TGCAGCGTATTATTTGGCGAGCAGTACTTC. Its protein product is CSVLFGEQYF.

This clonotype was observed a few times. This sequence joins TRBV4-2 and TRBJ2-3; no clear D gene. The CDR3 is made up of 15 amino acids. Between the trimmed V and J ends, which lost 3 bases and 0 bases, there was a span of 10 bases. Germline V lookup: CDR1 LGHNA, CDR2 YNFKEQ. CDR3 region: CASSHGPSSTDTQYF. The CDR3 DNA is TGTGCCAGCAGCCACGGACCGTCTAGCACAGATACGCAGTATTTT.

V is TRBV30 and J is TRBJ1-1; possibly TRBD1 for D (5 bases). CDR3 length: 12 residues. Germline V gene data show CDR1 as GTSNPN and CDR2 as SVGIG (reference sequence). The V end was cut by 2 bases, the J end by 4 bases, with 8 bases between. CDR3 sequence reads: CAWSPGGTEAFF. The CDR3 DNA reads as TGTGCCTGGAGTCCCGGGGGCACTGAAGCTTTCTTT.